Listed here are 6 T cell receptor beta chains from one sample, sequenced in a study of T cell responses to AZD1222 COVID-19 vaccine. The method was immunoSEQ multiplex PCR; TCRdb's version includes in-frame clones alone and lacks a portion of them. The sample holds roughly 100,000 clones, 75% to 90% seen once. Here the sequenced sample was peripheral blood, taken on day 0 of AZD1222 vaccination. Source of these receptors: an adult in good health.

The chain has TRBV6-1 and TRBJ1-1, with 9 bases fitting TRBD1. J gave up 10 bases and V 3 bases, and 9 bases lay outside the gene matches. Germline V gives CDR1 MNHNS, CDR2 SASEGT. The CDR3 has 14 amino acids. This CDR3 is CASSDGDRVFGAFF. CDR3 nucleotides: TGTGCCAGCAGTGACGGGGACAGGGTCTTTGGAGCTTTCTTT.

The chain employs TRBV2 and TRBJ1-1, with TRBD1 as a possible D gene (6 bases). The CDR3 extends over 12 amino acids. V was clipped by 8 bases and J by 1 base, with 8 bases between them. Germline CDR1 reads SNHLY; CDR2 reads FYNNEI. CDR3 sequence reads: CASSGQNTEAFF. CDR3 coding DNA: TGTGCCAGCTCGGGACAGAACACTGAAGCTTTCTTT.

This chain's CDR3 is CASSLESDLTGELFF. CDR3 DNA: TGTGCCAGCAGCTTAGAGTCGGACCTCACCGGGGAGCTGTTTTTT. J is TRBJ2-2 and V is TRBV7-6; no reliable D call. Germline V CDR1 and CDR2: SGHVS, FNYEAQ. The V end was cut by 1 base, the J end by 4 bases, with 10 bases between. This CDR3 contains 15 residues.

The rearrangement links TRBV18 to TRBJ1-5; D is undetermined. The CDR3 is 15 amino acids. Germline CDR1 reads KGHSH; CDR2 reads LQKENI. V lost 3 bases and J 0 bases, leaving 9 bases between the germline ends. In nucleotides, the CDR3 is TGTGCCAGCTCACCCAGTGCATATAGCAATCAGCCCCAGCATTTT. It codes for CASSPSAYSNQPQHF.

The chain uses TRBV7-9 and TRBJ1-5; no clear D. CDR1 SEHNR and CDR2 FQNEAQ come from the germline V gene (reference sequence). The CDR3 covers 15 residues. Trimming removed 3 bases at V and 0 bases at J, with 9 bases between. For the CDR3, the DNA is TGTGCCAGCAGCTTGGACGGCGATAGCAATCAGCCCCAGCATTTT. This encodes CASSLDGDSNQPQHF.

This chain uses TRBV10-3 with TRBJ2-2; D is possibly TRBD1 (5 bases). V lost 7 bases, J lost 3 bases, and 12 bases lay in between. Germline V gene lookup returns CDR1 ENHRY and CDR2 SYGVKD. The CDR3 covers 14 residues. CDR3 coding DNA: TGTGCCATCAAGGCGGCACAGGACACCGGGGAGCTGTTTTTT. Translating gives CAIKAAQDTGELFF.